The 8 T cell receptor beta chains below all came from one sample that was sequenced in a study of early T cells in non-severe SARS-CoV-2 infection. TCRdb reanalysed the 5' RACE reads using MiXCR and keeps one entry per CDR3 protein. The table records tens of thousands of distinct CDR3 sequences, under 11% of them present only once. The material sequenced was whole blood, taken at baseline. These receptors were obtained from an adult who was a healthcare worker with PCR-confirmed SARS-CoV-2 infection or an uninfected control (not recorded which).

Only a few counts were recorded for this clonotype. The chain recombines TRBV30 with TRBJ2-3, with 7 positions matching TRBD1. Germline V gives CDR1 GTSNPN, CDR2 SVGIG (reference sequence). This CDR3 spans 13 amino acids. With V trimmed by 0 bases and J by 7 bases, 4 bases remained unmatched. The CDR3 coding sequence is TGTGCCTGGAGTGTGGCAGGGGGAAATACGCAGTATTTT. As protein: CAWSVAGGNTQYF.

This clonotype was recorded a few times. V gene TRBV2 combines with J gene TRBJ2-7, with a possible D match to TRBD1 (6 bases). The CDR3 length is 15 residues. V dropped 8 bases and J dropped 2 bases, with 19 bases sitting between them. The germline CDR1 and CDR2 sequences are SNHLY and FYNNEI. DNA of the CDR3: TGTGCCAGCCTCCGCCGGGACATCTACACCTACGAGCAGTACTTC. Amino acids: CASLRRDIYTYEQYF. Full variable domain (remainder filled in from reference TRBV2 and TRBJ2-7): EPEVTQTPSHQVTQMGQEVILRCVPISNHLYFYWYRQILGQKVEFLVSFYNNEISEKSEIFDDQFSVERPDGSNFTLKIRSTKLEDSAMYFCASLRRDIYTYEQYFGPGTRLTVT.

The V gene is TRBV10-3, the J gene TRBJ2-1; D could derive from TRBD1 or TRBD2 (6 bases each). This CDR3 has 13 residues. Germline lookup yields CDR1 ENHRY and CDR2 SYGVKD. Trimming stripped 8 bases from V and 5 bases from J, with 13 bases between. The chain's CDR3 is CAIGLRGDNEQFF. The CDR3 nucleotides read TGTGCCATCGGATTAAGGGGGGACAATGAGCAGTTCTTC.

The gene calls are TRBV21-1 and TRBJ2-1; TRBD1 is the table's D call and was not checked against the DNA. TRBV21-1 is an annotated pseudogene. The CDR3 consists of 17 residues. The CDR3 DNA reads as TGTGCCAGCAAGGGGGAAGGGGTGGAGAGTTTCGGCAATGAGCAGTTCTTC. This translates into CASKGEGVESFGNEQFF.

This clonotype was recorded a few times. V is TRBV20-1 and J is TRBJ2-1; 13 nucleotides match TRBD2. The CDR3 extends over 20 amino acids. The germline CDR1 and CDR2 sequences are DFQATT and SNEGSKA (reference sequence). V lost 1 base to trimming and J lost 0 bases; unmatched junction nucleotides: 12. The CDR3, as DNA: TGCAGTGCTAGAGTCTGGACTAGCGGGGGTGCTAACCTCTCCTACAATGAGCAGTTCTTC. This gives the protein CSARVWTSGGANLSYNEQFF.

In this sample, this clonotype turned up many times. The CDR3 DNA reads TGTGCCAGCAGCGCCCCGTCGTATACGCAGTATTTT. Protein product: CASSAPSYTQYF. The V call is TRBV7-2, the J call TRBJ2-3; no clear D gene. This CDR3 contains 12 residues. Germline lookup yields CDR1 SGHTA and CDR2 FQGNSA. V lost 5 bases and J lost 7, with 10 bases in between. The entire variable domain, with the rest obtained from reference TRBV7-2 and TRBJ2-3, is as follows: GAGVSQSPSNKVTEKGKDVELRCDPISGHTALYWYRQSLGQGLEFLIYFQGNSAPDKSGLPSDRFSAERTGGSVSTLTIQRTQQEDSAVYLCASSAPSYTQYFGPGTRLTVL.

This clonotype was counted at least ten times. V usage is TRBV11-3 and J usage is TRBJ2-7, with no clear D. Germline CDR1 is SGHNT and CDR2 is YENEEA. This CDR3 is built from 12 residues. The V end lost 5 bases, the J end lost 5 bases, and 10 bases lay between the germline ends. CDR3 nucleotides: TGTGCCAGCAGCGGCCGCTCGGACGAGCAGTACTTC. This translates into CASSGRSDEQYF.

In this sample, this clonotype turned up a few times. The genes are TRBV30 and TRBJ2-4; either TRBD1 or TRBD2 may fit D (5 bases each). The V end was cut by 0 bases, the J end by 2 bases, with 11 bases between. The germline V gene encodes CDR1 GTSNPN and CDR2 SVGIG (reference sequence). The length of the CDR3 is 15 residues. CDR3 region: CAWSVGRGSKNIQYF. DNA of the CDR3: TGTGCCTGGAGTGTGGGGCGAGGGTCCAAAAACATTCAGTACTTC.